One and the same sample provided the 2 T cell receptor beta chains below, sequenced in a study of T cell repertoires in cytomegalovirus infection. TCRdb re-called the reads through MiXCR, storing one row per CDR3 protein. The sample has about 490,000 distinct CDR3 sequences; around a quarter are singletons. Source material: PBMCs. These receptors came from a human donor in good health (CMV status not recorded). Some clones in this sample may be carry-over from other donors' samples.

This clonotype was seen only a few times. The chain couples TRBV12-3 or TRBV12-4 to TRBJ1-2; D is possibly TRBD1 (6 bases). The V gene lost 2 bases and the J gene lost 7 bases, with 11 bases spanning the gap. CDR3 size: 13 residues. The CDR3 DNA reads TGTGCCAGCAGTTTAAACAGGGAGGGTGGCTACACCTTC. This gives the protein CASSLNREGGYTF.

This clonotype was detected only once. The chain combines TRBV6-2 or TRBV6-3 with TRBJ2-1; 10 positions match TRBD1. Trimming at V came to 7 bases and at J to 6 bases, leaving 9 bases not matched to a gene. Germline V gene data show CDR1 as MNHEY and CDR2 as SVGEGT. The CDR3 spans 15 residues. CDR3 in DNA: TGTGCCAGCACCATCCCCGGACAGGGGGGCAATGAGCAGTTCTTC. Translating gives CASTIPGQGGNEQFF.